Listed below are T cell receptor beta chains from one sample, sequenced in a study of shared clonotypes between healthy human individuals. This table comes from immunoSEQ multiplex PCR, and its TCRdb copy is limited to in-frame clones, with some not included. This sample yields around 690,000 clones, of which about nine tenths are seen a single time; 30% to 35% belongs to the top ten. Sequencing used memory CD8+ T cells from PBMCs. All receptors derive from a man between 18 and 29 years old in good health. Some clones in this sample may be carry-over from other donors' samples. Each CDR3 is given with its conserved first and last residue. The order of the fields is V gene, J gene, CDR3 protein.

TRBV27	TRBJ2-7	CASSLFREVNYEQYF
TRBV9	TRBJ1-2	CASSEPRVGYTF
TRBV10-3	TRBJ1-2	CAISTGTGLSAGTF
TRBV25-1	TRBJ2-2	CASSEVGSTGELFF
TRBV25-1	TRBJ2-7	CASSEYGTSEPYEQYF
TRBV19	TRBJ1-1	CASSTSTTANTEAFF
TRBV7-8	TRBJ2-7	CASSSGAFYEQYF
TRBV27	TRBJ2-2	CASSPLAGELFF
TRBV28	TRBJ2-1	CASSLQIAGLGDEQFF
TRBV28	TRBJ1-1	CASSLHSPQGEAFF
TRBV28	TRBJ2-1	CASSAQGFYNEQFF
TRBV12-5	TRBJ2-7	CASGLETRDISIPYEQYF
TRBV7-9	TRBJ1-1	CASSPPRDTEAFF
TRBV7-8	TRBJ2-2	CASSAGLAGGIGTGELFF
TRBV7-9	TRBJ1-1	CASSGRDRLNTEAFF